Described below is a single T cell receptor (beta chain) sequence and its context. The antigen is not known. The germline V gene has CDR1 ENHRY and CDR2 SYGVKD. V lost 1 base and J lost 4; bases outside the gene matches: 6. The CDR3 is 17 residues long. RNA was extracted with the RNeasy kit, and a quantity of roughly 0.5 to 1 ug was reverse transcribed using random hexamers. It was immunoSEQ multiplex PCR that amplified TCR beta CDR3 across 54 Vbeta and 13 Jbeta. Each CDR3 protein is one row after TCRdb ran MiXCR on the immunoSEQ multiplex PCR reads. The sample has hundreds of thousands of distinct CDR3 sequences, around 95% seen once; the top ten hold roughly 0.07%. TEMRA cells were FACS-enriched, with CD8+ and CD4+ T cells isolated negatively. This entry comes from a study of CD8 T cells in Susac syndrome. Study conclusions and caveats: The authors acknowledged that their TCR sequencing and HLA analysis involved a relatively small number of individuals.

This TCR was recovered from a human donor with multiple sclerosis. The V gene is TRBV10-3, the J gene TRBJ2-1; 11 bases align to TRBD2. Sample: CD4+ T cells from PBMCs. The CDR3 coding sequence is TGTGCCATCAGTGAGTTATTTGGGACTAGCGGATACAATGAGCAGTTCTTC. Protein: CAISELFGTSGYNEQFF.